The 31 T cell receptor beta chains below come from one sample, sequenced in a study of metastatic and nonmetastatic thyroid tumors. Among the patients, none had received any treatment before thyroid surgery. TCRdb called clones again from the PCR reads with MiXCR. The sample holds 30,000 or so clones, approximately 30% seen once. Input material: blood. Source of these receptors: a female donor with papillary thyroid cancer or a benign thyroid nodule (not recorded which). Some clones in this sample may be carry-over from other donors' samples.

This clone was seen a handful of times. The chain employs TRBV6-6 and TRBJ1-1; 7 nucleotides agree with TRBD1. Germline V CDR1 and CDR2: MNHNY, SVGAGI (reference sequence). CDR3 size: 13 residues. V lost 2 bases, J lost 8 bases, and 5 bases stayed unmatched. The CDR3 reads CASSYTPDREAFF. DNA of the CDR3: TGTGCCAGCAGTTACACCCCGGACAGGGAAGCTTTCTTT.

This clone is categorized as medium-sized. The chain carries TRBV6-5 and TRBJ2-3, with TRBD2 identical over 9 bases. V dropped 3 bases and J dropped 8; count of bases not matched to a gene: 6. The CDR3 is 14 residues long. Per the germline V gene, CDR1 is MNHEY and CDR2 is SVGAGI. CDR3 DNA sequence: TGTGCCAGCAGTTATGGGGCTAGCGGGACTACGCAGTATTTT. Translated, it gives CASSYGASGTTQYF.

This clone was seen more than once but under ten times. The gene calls are TRBV2 and TRBJ2-2, with D perhaps TRBD1 (6 bases). This CDR3 region has 15 residues. Germline V gene sequence: CDR1 SNHLY, CDR2 FYNNEI. Trimming shortened V by 7 bases and J by 4 bases, and 16 bases separated the two germline ends. The CDR3 region has the DNA TGTGCCAGCAAGATGGGGCAGGGGCCCACCGGGGAGCTGTTTTTT. Translated: CASKMGQGPTGELFF.

This clone appeared a few times. The rearrangement links TRBV12-3 or TRBV12-4 to TRBJ2-1; D is undetermined. The length of the CDR3 is 15 residues. V shed 4 bases and J shed 9 bases, with 19 bases lying between them. CDR3: CASSSRTVLAVEQFF. The CDR3 DNA reads as TGTGCCAGCAGTTCTAGGACCGTATTAGCAGTTGAGCAGTTCTTC.

The rearrangement joins TRBV11-2 to TRBJ2-7; 13 nucleotides align to TRBD2. CDR1 is SGHAT and CDR2 is FQNNGV in the germline V gene. The CDR3 is made up of 15 amino acids. V lost 0 bases and J lost 7; bases outside the gene matches: 3. CDR3 bases: TGTGCCAGCAGCTTAGAGGGACTAGCGGGAAAGGAGCAGTACTTC. This codes for CASSLEGLAGKEQYF.

This chain links TRBV11-1 with TRBJ2-1; no reliable D call. This CDR3 has 16 amino acids. Germline-derived CDR1 and CDR2 are SGHAT and FQDESV (reference sequence). V lost 4 bases to trimming and J lost 7 bases, with 20 bases between them. This chain's CDR3 is CASSSAGTSLWNEQFF. The CDR3 DNA sequence: TGTGCCAGCAGCTCCGCCGGTACTTCCCTGTGGAATGAGCAGTTCTTC.

This clone was counted ten times or more. This sequence joins TRBV4-1 and TRBJ2-4; TRBD2 matches 8 bases. The trim removed 3 bases at V and 8 bases at J, leaving 12 bases unmatched. Germline lookup yields CDR1 MGHRA and CDR2 YSYEKL. This CDR3 is 16 amino acids long. In DNA form, the CDR3 reads TGCGCCAGCAGCCAGAGAGCGGGAGAAGGGTGGGACATTCAGTACTTC. The encoded protein is CASSQRAGEGWDIQYF.

V gene TRBV11-2 combines with J gene TRBJ2-7; 12 bases match TRBD2. Per the germline V gene, CDR1 is SGHAT and CDR2 is FQNNGV. Trimming removed 5 bases from V and 2 bases from J; junction bases left unmatched: 7. The CDR3 extends over 16 amino acids. The CDR3 sequence is CASSVSGTSGPYEQYF. The CDR3 nucleotides read TGTGCCAGCAGCGTCTCCGGGACTAGCGGGCCCTACGAGCAGTACTTC.

At least ten counts were recorded for this clone. This chain joins TRBV10-3 and TRBJ1-1; 8 nucleotides match TRBD1. The germline gives CDR1 ENHRY, CDR2 SYGVKD. The CDR3 is made up of 15 amino acids. Trimming took 11 bases from V and 1 from J; bases not matched to a gene: 12. CDR3 amino acids: CAAGGRGRENTEAFF. As DNA, the CDR3 is TGTGCCGCCGGGGGCAGGGGGCGAGAGAACACTGAAGCTTTCTTT.

As for this clone: The junction departs from the called germline gene at one end, perhaps through a read error. The chain links TRBV6-5 to TRBJ2-7, with D hard to call. CDR1 is MNHEY and CDR2 is SVGAGI in the germline V gene. This CDR3 has 13 amino acids. The CDR3 here is CAISYSLDYEQYF. In DNA, the CDR3 is TGTGCCATCAGTTACAGCTTAGACTACGAGCAGTACTTC.

This chain's CDR3 is CASSPRSSGGTDTQYF. The CDR3 DNA is TGTGCCAGCTCACCACGATCTAGCGGGGGCACAGATACGCAGTATTTT. This chain links TRBV18 with TRBJ2-3, with 9 bases lining up with TRBD2. CDR1 and CDR2 from the germline V gene are KGHSH and LQKENI. The ends lost 1 base at V and 1 base at J; junction bases unmatched: 3. The CDR3 totals 16 residues. Full variable domain (outside the CDR3, taken from reference TRBV18 and TRBJ2-3): NAGVMQNPRHLVRRRGQEARLRCSPMKGHSHVYWYRQLPEEGLKFMVYLQKENIIDESGMPKERFSAEFPKEGPSILRIQQVVRGDSAAYFCASSPRSSGGTDTQYFGPGTRLTVL.

The chain links TRBV6-5 to TRBJ2-7, with TRBD2 as a possible D gene (6 bases). The CDR3 contains 18 residues. Germline V gives CDR1 MNHEY, CDR2 SVGAGI. V was pared by 2 bases and J by 0 bases, with 20 bases between. CDR3 amino acids: CASSYGPPGTSSSYEQYF. CDR3 nucleotides: TGTGCCAGCAGTTACGGTCCCCCCGGGACTTCGAGCTCCTACGAGCAGTACTTC.

The V gene is TRBV5-1, the J gene TRBJ2-7, with D hard to call. Germline-derived CDR1 and CDR2 are SGHRS and YFSETQ. V lost 3 bases and J 2 bases, leaving 6 bases between the germline ends. CDR3 length: 12 amino acids. For the CDR3, the DNA is TGCGCCAGCAGCTCCGAGACCTACGAGCAGTACTTC. This sequence encodes CASSSETYEQYF.

This clone was detected many times. The rearrangement joins TRBV5-6 to TRBJ2-1; 7 positions agree with TRBD2. J lost 9 bases, V lost 2 bases, and 8 bases had no gene match. This CDR3 spans 14 amino acids. Germline CDR1 and CDR2: SGHDT and YYEEEE. The CDR3 protein is CASSFSGLAVEQFF. As DNA, the CDR3 is TGTGCCAGCAGCTTCTCCGGTCTAGCGGTTGAGCAGTTCTTC.

Many counts were recorded for this clone. The rearrangement links TRBV18 to TRBJ1-5; 10 nucleotides line up with TRBD1. CDR3 length equals 17 residues. CDR1 is KGHSH, CDR2 LQKENI, per germline. The J segment lost 4 bases and the V segment lost 1 base, leaving 7 bases of the junction unmatched. This CDR3 reads CASSPRGTGEWNQPQHF. CDR3 DNA: TGTGCCAGCTCACCACGGGGGACAGGGGAATGGAATCAGCCCCAGCATTTT.

J is TRBJ1-6 and V is TRBV6-1; the D gene is possibly TRBD1 (6 bases). Looked up from germline, CDR1 is MNHNS and CDR2 is SASEGT. The CDR3 has 15 amino acids. V lost 6 bases to trimming and J lost 6 bases, with 15 bases between them. DNA of the CDR3: TGTGCCAGCAGGGGGGGGCGGGGTGGTAATTCACCCCTCCACTTT. Its protein is CASRGGRGGNSPLHF.

Of note for this clone: Its ends do not fully match the called genes, so a read error is possible. The genes are TRBV24-1 and TRBJ2-7, with D perhaps assigned TRBD1 or TRBD2 (5 bases each). This CDR3 region has 14 residues. Germline loops: CDR1 KGHDR, CDR2 SFDVKD. The CDR3 here is CDTPGTASSYGQYF. CDR3 nucleotides: TGTGACACGCCCGGGACCGCATCCTCCTACGGGCAGTACTTC.

The rearrangement links TRBV20-1 to TRBJ1-5; the match to TRBD1 covers 7 bases. The CDR3 runs 15 residues. J lost 3 bases, V lost 1 base, and 6 bases had no gene match. Germline V lookup: CDR1 DFQATT, CDR2 SNEGSKA (reference sequence). In nucleotides, the CDR3 is TGCAGTGCTAGAGCCACGACAGGGTTCAATCAGCCCCAGCATTTT. Amino acids: CSARATTGFNQPQHF.

There are a few counts of this clone. A read error may produce the germline difference seen at one junction end. J is TRBJ2-6 and V is TRBV6-2 or TRBV6-3; weak D call: TRBD1 (5 bases). This CDR3 is 17 amino acids long. The germline V gene encodes CDR1 MNHEY and CDR2 SVGEGT. For the CDR3, the DNA is TGTGCCAGCAGTTCCCTCGGTTGGTTCGCTGGGGCCAACCTCCTGACTTTC. It yields the protein CASSSLGWFAGANLLTF.

This clone was counted at least ten times. The rearrangement uses TRBV7-2 and TRBJ1-5; D not certain. Per the germline V gene, CDR1 is SGHTA and CDR2 is FQGNSA. Trimming cost V 5 bases and J 1 base, with 24 bases left between them. The CDR3 spans 19 residues. The CDR3 here is CASSDRISQTTQSNQPQHF. CDR3 DNA: TGTGCCAGCAGCGATCGGATCAGCCAAACCACTCAGAGCAATCAGCCCCAGCATTTT.

In its sample, this clone was seen many times. V gene TRBV28 combines with J gene TRBJ1-5; D uncertain. The CDR3 sequence is 15 residues long. Germline V gene sequence: CDR1 MDHEN, CDR2 SYDVKM. Trimming left V 1 base short and J 2 bases short, with 9 bases between. CDR3 sequence: CASSLSFRGNQPQHF. CDR3 DNA sequence: TGTGCCAGCAGTTTATCGTTCCGGGGCAATCAGCCCCAGCATTTT. Full variable domain (outside the CDR3, taken from reference TRBV28 and TRBJ1-5): DVKVTQSSRYLVKRTGEKVFLECVQDMDHENMFWYRQDPGLGLRLIYFSYDVKMKEKGDIPEGYSVSREKKERFSLILESASTNQTSMYLCASSLSFRGNQPQHFGDGTRLSIL.

This clone is labeled medium-sized (0.01 to 0.1%). The rearrangement links TRBV18 to TRBJ2-7; 14 nucleotides agree with TRBD2. J was trimmed by 7 bases and V by 4 bases; bases with no gene match: 3. Germline V gene lookup returns CDR1 KGHSH and CDR2 LQKENI. The CDR3 is 14 amino acids. The CDR3 DNA follows: TGTGCCAGCTCACGAGGGACTAGCGGGAGTGAGCAGTACTTC. Translating gives CASSRGTSGSEQYF.

This clone has ten or more counts. The chain is built from TRBV12-5 and TRBJ2-3; 7 nucleotides line up with TRBD1. This CDR3 spans 16 amino acids. CDR1 and CDR2 from the germline V gene are LGHNT and FRNRAP. Losses at the gene ends were 3 bases for V and 6 bases for J; bases not matched to a gene: 12. The DNA for the CDR3 is TGTGCTAGTGGTTTTTCCCTCCAGGGGGTGGGTGATACGCAGTATTTT. It encodes CASGFSLQGVGDTQYF.

The gene calls are TRBV29-1 and TRBJ2-4; D is uncertain. This CDR3 comprises 12 residues. Deletions cut 4 bases from V and 0 bases from J, with 4 bases between. The germline V gene encodes CDR1 SQVTM and CDR2 ANQGSEA. In nucleotides, the CDR3 is TGCAGCGTTGGGCTAGCCAAAAACATTCAGTACTTC. It codes for CSVGLAKNIQYF.

This clone was found a few times. This chain connects TRBV28 to TRBJ2-1; D perhaps matches TRBD2 (6 bases). V was cut by 3 bases and J by 10 bases, with 10 bases left in between. The CDR3 length is 12 residues. CDR1 and CDR2 (germline): MDHEN, SYDVKM. For the CDR3, the DNA is TGTGCCAGCAGTTTTCGCGGGATGGAGCAGTTCTTC. Translation gives CASSFRGMEQFF.

The V and J genes are TRBV20-1 and TRBJ2-7, with a weak D call TRBD1 (5 bases). V was clipped by 5 bases and J by 7 bases, with 18 bases between them. The CDR3 covers 13 residues. Germline V lookup: CDR1 DFQATT, CDR2 SNEGSKA (reference sequence). The CDR3 protein is CSARRPPGLEQYF. CDR3 DNA: TGCAGTGCTCGAAGACCACCAGGGCTGGAGCAGTACTTC.

Many counts were recorded for this clone. A much bigger clone sits one base away, suggesting this may be a read error. The J gene is TRBJ1-5, the V gene TRBV20-1; unclear D gene. The V gene lost 1 base and the J gene lost 1 base, with 5 bases spanning the gap. CDR1 is DFQATT, CDR2 SNEGSKA, per germline (reference sequence). The CDR3 is 13 amino acids. The CDR3 here is CSARGGSNQPQHF. CDR3 sequence (DNA): TGCAGTGCTAGAGGGGGAAGCAATCAGCCCCAGCATTTT.

In this sample, this clone turned up many times. The chain recombines TRBV30 with TRBJ1-1; D is undetermined. Germline V gene sequence: CDR1 GTSNPN, CDR2 SVGIG (reference sequence). This CDR3 is 14 amino acids long. V gave up 4 bases and J gave up 1 base, with 13 bases separating them. CDR3 loop: CAWNPVLQNTEAFF. The CDR3 bases are TGTGCCTGGAATCCCGTCTTACAGAACACTGAAGCTTTCTTT.

Comment on this clone: This may stem from a read error, because a much larger clone lies one nucleotide away. The rearrangement links TRBV30 to TRBJ2-2; perhaps D is TRBD1 or TRBD2 (5 bases each). Per the germline V gene, CDR1 is GTSNPN and CDR2 is SVGIG (reference sequence). The CDR3 is 15 residues long. DNA of the CDR3: TGTGCCTGGAGTGTACTAGGGGTTAACACCTGGGAGCTGTTTTTT. Protein sequence: CAWSVLGVNTWELFF.

This chain links TRBV4-1 with TRBJ2-2; D gene unclear. The V gene lost 0 bases and the J gene lost 5 bases, with 7 bases spanning the gap. The CDR3 consists of 14 residues. Germline V gene lookup returns CDR1 MGHRA and CDR2 YSYEKL. In DNA, the CDR3 is TGCGCCAGCAGCCAAGAGGGCGGAACCGGGGAGCTGTTTTTT. Translated, it gives CASSQEGGTGELFF.

The chain couples TRBV13 to TRBJ2-1; D is possibly TRBD1 (6 bases). V was clipped by 5 bases and J by 9 bases, with 14 bases between them. This CDR3 is 13 amino acids long. CDR1 is PRHDT, CDR2 FYEKMQ, per germline (reference sequence). The CDR3 spells CASSTRGVTEQFF. As DNA, the CDR3 is TGTGCCAGCAGCACCAGGGGTGTCACTGAGCAGTTCTTC. The variable domain in full, completed from reference TRBV13 and TRBJ2-1, reads AAGVIQSPRHLIKEKRETATLKCYPIPRHDTVYWYQQGPGQDPQFLISFYEKMQSDKGSIPDRFSAQQFSDYHSELNMSSLELGDSALYFCASSTRGVTEQFFGPGTRLTVL.